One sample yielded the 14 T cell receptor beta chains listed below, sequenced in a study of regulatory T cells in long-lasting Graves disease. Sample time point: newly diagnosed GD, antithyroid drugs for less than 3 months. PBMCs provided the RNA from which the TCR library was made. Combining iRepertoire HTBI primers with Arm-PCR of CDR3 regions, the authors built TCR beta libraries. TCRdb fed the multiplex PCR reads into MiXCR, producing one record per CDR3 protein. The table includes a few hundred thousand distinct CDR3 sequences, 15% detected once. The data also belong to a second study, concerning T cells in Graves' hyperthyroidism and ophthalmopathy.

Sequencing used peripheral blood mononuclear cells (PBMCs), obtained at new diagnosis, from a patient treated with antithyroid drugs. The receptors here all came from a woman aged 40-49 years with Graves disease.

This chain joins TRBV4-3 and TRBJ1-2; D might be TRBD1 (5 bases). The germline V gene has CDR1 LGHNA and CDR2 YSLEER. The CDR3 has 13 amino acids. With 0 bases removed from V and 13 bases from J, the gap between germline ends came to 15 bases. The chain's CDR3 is CASSQDVGGLSTF. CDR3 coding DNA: TGCGCCAGCAGCCAAGATGTCGGGGGTCTGAGCACCTTC.

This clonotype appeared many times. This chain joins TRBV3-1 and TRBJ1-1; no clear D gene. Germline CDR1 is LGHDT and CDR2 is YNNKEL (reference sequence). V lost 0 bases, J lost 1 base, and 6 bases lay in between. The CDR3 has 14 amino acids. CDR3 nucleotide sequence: TGTGCCAGCAGCCAAGATCTCCCGAACACTGAAGCTTTCTTT. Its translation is CASSQDLPNTEAFF.

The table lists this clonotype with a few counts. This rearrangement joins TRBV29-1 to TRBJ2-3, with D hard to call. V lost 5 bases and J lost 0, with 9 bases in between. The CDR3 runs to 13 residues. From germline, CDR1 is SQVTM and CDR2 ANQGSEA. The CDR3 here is CSVIGSSTDTQYF. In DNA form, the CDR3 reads TGCAGCGTTATTGGCTCTAGCACAGATACGCAGTATTTT.

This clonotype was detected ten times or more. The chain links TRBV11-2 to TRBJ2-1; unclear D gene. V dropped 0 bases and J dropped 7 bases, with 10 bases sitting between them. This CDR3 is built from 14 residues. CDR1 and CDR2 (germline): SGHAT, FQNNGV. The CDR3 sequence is CASSLDFLGNEQFF. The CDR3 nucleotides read TGTGCCAGCAGCTTAGATTTTTTGGGGAATGAGCAGTTCTTC.

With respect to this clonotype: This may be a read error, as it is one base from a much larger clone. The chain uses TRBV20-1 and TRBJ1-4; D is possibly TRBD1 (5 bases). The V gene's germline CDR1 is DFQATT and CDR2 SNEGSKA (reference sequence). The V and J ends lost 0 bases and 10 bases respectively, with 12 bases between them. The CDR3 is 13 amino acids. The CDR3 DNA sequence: TGCAGTGCTAGAGATTGGCAGGGAGGAAAACTGTTTTTT. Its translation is CSARDWQGGKLFF.

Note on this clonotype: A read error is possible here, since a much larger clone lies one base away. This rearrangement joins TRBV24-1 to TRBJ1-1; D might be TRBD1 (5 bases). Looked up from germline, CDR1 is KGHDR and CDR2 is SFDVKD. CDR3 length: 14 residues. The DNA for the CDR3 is TGTGCCAGCAGTGGACACAACGGGAACACTGAAGCTTTCTTT. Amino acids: CASSGHNGNTEAFF.

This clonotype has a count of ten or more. CDR3 DNA: TGTGCCAGCAGTTTATCTCGGACGGACAACTACGAGCAGTACTTC. It encodes CASSLSRTDNYEQYF. The rearrangement uses TRBV27 and TRBJ2-7; TRBD1 is a possible D gene (5 bases). Germline CDR1 reads MNHEY; CDR2 reads SMNVEV (reference sequence). V was clipped by 0 bases and J by 3 bases, with 12 bases between them. The CDR3 loop spans 15 amino acids.

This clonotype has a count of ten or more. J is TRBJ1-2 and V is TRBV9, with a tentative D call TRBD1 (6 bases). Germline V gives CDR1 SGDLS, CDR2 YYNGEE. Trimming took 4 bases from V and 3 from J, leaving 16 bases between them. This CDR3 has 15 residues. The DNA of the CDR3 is TGTGCCAGCAGCTTCTCCCAGGGGCTGGACTATGGCTACACCTTC. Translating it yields CASSFSQGLDYGYTF.

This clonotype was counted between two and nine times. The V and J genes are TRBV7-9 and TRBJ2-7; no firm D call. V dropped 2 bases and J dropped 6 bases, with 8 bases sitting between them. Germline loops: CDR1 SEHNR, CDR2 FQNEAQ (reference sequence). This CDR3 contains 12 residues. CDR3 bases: TGTGCCAGCAGCTTAACCAGGCTCGAGCAGTACTTC. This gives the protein CASSLTRLEQYF.

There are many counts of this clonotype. CDR3 sequence reads: CASSLARGGGELFF. CDR3 nucleotide sequence: TGTGCCAGCAGCCTCGCCCGAGGAGGCGGGGAGCTGTTTTTT. The chain is built from TRBV7-2 and TRBJ2-2, with a weak D call TRBD2 (5 bases). The CDR3 loop spans 14 amino acids. Germline-derived CDR1 and CDR2 are SGHTA and FQGNSA. V was cut by 5 bases and J by 7 bases, with 14 bases left in between.

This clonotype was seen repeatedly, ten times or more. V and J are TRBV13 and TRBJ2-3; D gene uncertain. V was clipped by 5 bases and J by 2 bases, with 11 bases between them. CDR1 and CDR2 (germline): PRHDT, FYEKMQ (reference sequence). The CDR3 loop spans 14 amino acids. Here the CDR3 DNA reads TGTGCCAGCAGCACCCGGCCCCACACAGATACGCAGTATTTT. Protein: CASSTRPHTDTQYF. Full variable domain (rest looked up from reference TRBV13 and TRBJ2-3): AAGVIQSPRHLIKEKRETATLKCYPIPRHDTVYWYQQGPGQDPQFLISFYEKMQSDKGSIPDRFSAQQFSDYHSELNMSSLELGDSALYFCASSTRPHTDTQYFGPGTRLTVL.

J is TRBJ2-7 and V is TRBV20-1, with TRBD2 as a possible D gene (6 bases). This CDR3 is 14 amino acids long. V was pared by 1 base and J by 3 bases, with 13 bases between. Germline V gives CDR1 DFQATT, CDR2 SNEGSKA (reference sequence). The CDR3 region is CSARGPGGDYEQYF. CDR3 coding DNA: TGCAGTGCTAGAGGCCCTGGCGGGGACTACGAGCAGTACTTC.

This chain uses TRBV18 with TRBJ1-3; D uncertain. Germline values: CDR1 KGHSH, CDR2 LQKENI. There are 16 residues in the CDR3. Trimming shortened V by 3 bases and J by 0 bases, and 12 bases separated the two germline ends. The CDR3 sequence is CASSPRRSNSGNTIYF. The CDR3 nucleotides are TGTGCCAGCTCACCCCGTCGATCAAACTCTGGAAACACCATATATTTT.

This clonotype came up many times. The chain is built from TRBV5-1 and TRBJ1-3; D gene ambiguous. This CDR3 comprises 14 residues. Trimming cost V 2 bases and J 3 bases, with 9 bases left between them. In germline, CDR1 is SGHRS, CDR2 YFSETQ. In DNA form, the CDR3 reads TGCGCCAGCAGCTTCAGCCGCGGTGGAAACACCATATATTTT. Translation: CASSFSRGGNTIYF. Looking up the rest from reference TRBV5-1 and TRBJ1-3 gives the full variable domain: KAGVTQTPRYLIKTRGQQVTLSCSPISGHRSVSWYQQTPGQGLQFLFEYFSETQRNKGNFPGRFSGRQFSNSRSEMNVSTLELGDSALYLCASSFSRGGNTIYFGEGSWLTVV.